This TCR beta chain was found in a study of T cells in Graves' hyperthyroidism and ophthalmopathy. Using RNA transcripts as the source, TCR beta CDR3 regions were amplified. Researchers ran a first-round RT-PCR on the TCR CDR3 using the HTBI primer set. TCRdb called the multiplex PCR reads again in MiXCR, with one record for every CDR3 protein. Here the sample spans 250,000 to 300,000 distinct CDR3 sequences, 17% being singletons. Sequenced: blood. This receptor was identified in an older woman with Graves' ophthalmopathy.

CDR3 DNA sequence: TGTGCCAGTAGTTCGGGACTAGTCGATGGCAATGAGCAGTTCTTC. Its translation: CASSSGLVDGNEQFF. The rearrangement joins TRBV19 to TRBJ2-1; 8 bases are shared with TRBD2. Losses at the gene ends were 5 bases for V and 6 bases for J; bases not matched to a gene: 9. The CDR3 is made up of 15 amino acids. CDR1 is LNHDA and CDR2 is SQIVND in the germline V gene (reference sequence).